This T cell receptor (beta chain) derives from a study of T cells after yellow fever vaccination. Findings and caveats of the study: FACS-sorted repertoires could harbor abundant contaminating bulk-population clonotypes. A small proportion of clonotypes was detected in both the CD4 and CD8 compartments.

This clonotype was picked up many times. Its antigen is unidentified. 5'RACE template switching generated TCR cDNA, adding a universal primer site and UMIs. TCRdb processed the 5' RACE reads anew with MiXCR; each CDR3 protein has one entry. The sample includes 300,000 to 400,000 distinct CDR3 sequences, roughly 6.1% of them seen just once. The CDR3 is 15 residues long. CDR1 and CDR2 (germline): SGHTA, FQGNSA. Trimming took off 1 base at V and 2 bases at J, with 12 bases between the two ends. Source: PBMCs, taken 5 days after the yellow fever booster vaccination. The V gene is TRBV7-2, the J gene TRBJ2-7; TRBD1 might be the D (6 bases). This receptor was obtained from a young man who received the YFV17D yellow fever vaccine. CDR3 loop: CASSLGTDITYEQYF. The DNA of the CDR3 is TGTGCCAGCAGCTTAGGGACAGACATTACCTACGAGCAGTACTTC. Using reference TRBV7-2 and TRBJ2-7 for the parts outside the CDR3, the full variable domain is GAGVSQSPSNKVTEKGKDVELRCDPISGHTALYWYRQSLGQGLEFLIYFQGNSAPDKSGLPSDRFSAERTGGSVSTLTIQRTQQEDSAVYLCASSLGTDITYEQYFGPGTRLTVT.